These T cell receptor beta chains were read from a single sample in a study of vaccination and CD4 T cells after COVID-19. These TCRs are of unknown antigen specificity. From the PCR reads, TCRdb called clonotypes with MiXCR, one entry per CDR3 protein. In the table there are 10,000 to 15,000 distinct CDR3 sequences, 50% to 65% of which are singletons. Sequencing was carried out using CD4+ T cells from blood, cultured in vitro. Receptor source: a human donor who had recovered from COVID-19. Both conserved end residues are part of each CDR3. A D gene is named only where the DNA matches it firmly. Clone sizes are given selectively: once, few, many, or a class where the clone is expanded.

TRBV7-9	-	TRBJ1-1	-	CASSLVPPTQRWHVAFF	TGTGCCAGCAGCTTAGTGCCCCCAACTCAACGGTGGCACGTCGCTTTCTTT
TRBV20-1	few	TRBJ2-3	TRBD2	CSASGPSGVRTDTQYF	TGCAGTGCATCTGGGCCTAGCGGGGTGCGCACAGATACGCAGTATTTT
TRBV6-1	-	TRBJ1-1	TRBD1	CASRTGQNTEAFF	TGTGCCAGCAGGACAGGGCAGAACACTGAAGCTTTCTTT
TRBV19	-	TRBJ2-4	TRBD1	CASSIETGGAAKNIQYF	TGTGCCAGTAGTATAGAAACAGGGGGCGCAGCCAAAAACATTCAGTACTTC
TRBV28	few	TRBJ1-5	TRBD1	CASSMGTANGNQPQHF	TGTGCCAGCAGTATGGGGACAGCTAATGGCAATCAGCCCCAGCATTTT
TRBV11-2	-	TRBJ1-2	TRBD1	CASSLNGQGLSGYTF	TGTGCCAGCAGCTTAAATGGACAGGGTTTGAGTGGCTACACCTTC
TRBV6-2/TRBV6-3	once	TRBJ1-1	-	CASSSTPGRRTEAFF	TGTGCCAGCAGTTCCACCCCGGGGCGCCGGACTGAAGCTTTCTTT
TRBV19	-	TRBJ1-1	-	CASSIAGRVAFF	TGTGCCAGTAGTATAGCCGGCAGGGTCGCTTTCTTT
TRBV7-9	-	TRBJ1-1	-	CASSASERFEAFF	TGTGCCAGCAGCGCATCTGAAAGGTTTGAAGCTTTCTTT
TRBV18	-	TRBJ1-1	-	CASHREQLDRRAGNTEAFF	TGTGCCAGCCACCGAGAACAGCTGGACAGAAGGGCGGGGAACACTGAAGCTTTCTTT
TRBV5-5	-	TRBJ1-5	TRBD1	CASSLIGTVNQPQHF	TGTGCCAGCAGCTTGATCGGGACAGTCAATCAGCCCCAGCATTTT
TRBV7-8	-	TRBJ2-5	-	CASSPRDGGKTQYF	TGTGCCAGCAGCCCACGGGACGGCGGAAAGACCCAGTACTTC
TRBV6-1	-	TRBJ1-2	-	CASGGGVFNYGYTF	TGTGCCAGCGGGGGGGGTGTCTTTAACTATGGCTACACCTTC
TRBV19	few	TRBJ1-5	-	CASSMRGRGDRNQPQHF	TGTGCCAGTAGTATGCGGGGAAGAGGGGATCGAAATCAGCCCCAGCATTTT
TRBV2	few	TRBJ2-2	-	CASSDSQRATGELFF	TGTGCCAGCAGTGATAGTCAGCGGGCTACCGGGGAGCTGTTTTTT
TRBV5-1	-	TRBJ2-2	-	CASRPAGSNTGELFF	TGCGCCAGCAGACCCGCAGGCTCGAACACCGGGGAGCTGTTTTTT
TRBV6-1	once	TRBJ1-2	-	CASTPQAGRIGNGYTF	TGTGCCAGCACCCCTCAGGCAGGCCGGATCGGAAATGGCTACACCTTC
TRBV7-9	few	TRBJ1-4	TRBD1	CASSETGTGANEKLFF	TGTGCCAGCAGCGAGACAGGGACCGGGGCTAATGAAAAACTGTTTTTT
TRBV2	-	TRBJ2-7	-	CASTQNTIRTYEQYF	TGTGCCAGCACCCAAAACACGATACGCACCTACGAGCAGTACTTC
TRBV7-9	-	TRBJ2-7	-	CASSPEVGIGEQYF	TGTGCCAGCAGCCCCGAGGTGGGGATCGGCGAGCAGTACTTC
TRBV18	few	TRBJ1-5	-	CASSPVGLGQPQHF	TGTGCCAGCTCACCGGTAGGGTTAGGACAGCCCCAGCATTTT
TRBV2	few	TRBJ1-1	-	CASGQTNTEAFF	TGTGCCAGCGGCCAGACGAACACTGAAGCTTTCTTT
TRBV19	few	TRBJ1-1	TRBD1	CASSTRSGTGGTEAFF	TGTGCCAGTAGTACTCGTTCCGGGACAGGAGGAACTGAAGCTTTCTTT
TRBV30	few	TRBJ1-2	-	CAWSTPDTNFYGYTF	TGTGCCTGGAGTACCCCAGACACGAACTTCTATGGCTACACCTTC
TRBV2	few	TRBJ1-5	-	CASSEEAAAQPQHF	TGTGCCAGCAGTGAGGAGGCCGCGGCTCAGCCCCAGCATTTT
TRBV7-9	-	TRBJ1-5	-	CASSLGTGVDQPQHF	TGTGCCAGCAGCCTGGGGACGGGTGTAGATCAGCCCCAGCATTTT
TRBV27	-	TRBJ2-4	TRBD1	CASSLKVQGARIQYF	TGTGCCAGCAGTTTAAAGGTACAGGGGGCACGGATTCAGTACTTC
TRBV4-3	few	TRBJ2-2	-	CASSDGALNTGELFF	TGCGCCAGCAGCGACGGGGCATTAAACACCGGGGAGCTGTTTTTT
TRBV30	few	TRBJ1-1	-	CAWSVRPGETEAFF	TGTGCCTGGAGTGTAAGGCCGGGAGAAACTGAAGCTTTCTTT
TRBV20-1	-	TRBJ1-2	TRBD1	CSANIGTGKGYTF	TGCAGTGCTAACATAGGGACAGGGAAAGGCTACACCTTC
TRBV20-1	once	TRBJ2-1	-	CSARGSTASYNEQFF	TGCAGTGCTAGAGGTAGTACGGCATCCTACAATGAGCAGTTCTTC
TRBV30	-	TRBJ2-3	-	CAWSPGRVGVGTQYF	TGTGCCTGGAGTCCGGGGCGGGTCGGAGTCGGTACGCAGTATTTT
TRBV20-1	-	TRBJ2-2	-	CSARRFRVELGTGELFF	TGCAGTGCCAGACGATTCAGGGTGGAATTGGGGACCGGGGAGCTGTTTTTT
TRBV19	once	TRBJ2-1	-	CASSIGTPGTSIYNEQFF	TGTGCCAGTAGTATTGGGACACCCGGTACCAGTATCTACAATGAGCAGTTCTTC
TRBV2	-	TRBJ1-5	TRBD1	CASGQGRNNQPQHF	TGTGCCAGCGGACAGGGTAGAAACAATCAGCCCCAGCATTTT
TRBV30	once	TRBJ1-2	-	CAWTSSYGYTF	TGTGCCTGGACCAGTAGCTATGGCTACACCTTC
TRBV11-2	-	TRBJ2-3	-	CASSQGYPTDTQYF	TGTGCCAGCAGCCAGGGGTACCCCACAGATACGCAGTATTTT
TRBV19	-	TRBJ2-5	TRBD1	CASSPLDRARETQYF	TGTGCCAGTAGTCCCCTGGACAGGGCGAGGGAGACCCAGTACTTC
TRBV28	-	TRBJ2-7	-	CASSSQVYEQYF	TGTGCCAGCAGTTCACAGGTCTACGAGCAGTACTTC
TRBV19	-	TRBJ2-5	TRBD1	CASSTGQGTRETQYF	TGTGCCAGTTCCACGGGACAGGGGACCCGAGAGACCCAGTACTTC
TRBV11-3	-	TRBJ2-3	TRBD2	CASSLGTSFSDTQYF	TGTGCCAGCAGCTTGGGGACTAGCTTCTCAGATACGCAGTATTTT
TRBV5-5	-	TRBJ1-6	-	CASSYRAPNRKDRDSPLHF	TGTGCCAGCAGCTACCGGGCCCCTAACCGGAAGGATAGGGATTCACCCCTCCACTTT
TRBV6-5	few	TRBJ1-1	TRBD1	CASSSTGAGNTEAFF	TGTGCCAGCAGTTCCACAGGGGCGGGGAACACTGAAGCTTTCTTT